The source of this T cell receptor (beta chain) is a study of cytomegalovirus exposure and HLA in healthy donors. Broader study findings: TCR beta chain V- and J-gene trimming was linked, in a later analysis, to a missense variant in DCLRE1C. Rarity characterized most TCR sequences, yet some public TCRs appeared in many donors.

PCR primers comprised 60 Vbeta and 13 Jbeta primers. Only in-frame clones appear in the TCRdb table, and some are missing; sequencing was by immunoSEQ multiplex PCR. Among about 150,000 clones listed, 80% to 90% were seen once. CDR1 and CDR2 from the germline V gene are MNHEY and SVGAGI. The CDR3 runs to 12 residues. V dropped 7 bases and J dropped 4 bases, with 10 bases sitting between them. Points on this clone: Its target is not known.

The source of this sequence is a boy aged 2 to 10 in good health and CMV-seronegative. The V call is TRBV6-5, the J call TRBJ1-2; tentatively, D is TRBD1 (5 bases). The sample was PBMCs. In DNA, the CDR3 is TGTGCCAGCAACCGGGGGGGCTATGGCTACACCTTC. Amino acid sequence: CASNRGGYGYTF.